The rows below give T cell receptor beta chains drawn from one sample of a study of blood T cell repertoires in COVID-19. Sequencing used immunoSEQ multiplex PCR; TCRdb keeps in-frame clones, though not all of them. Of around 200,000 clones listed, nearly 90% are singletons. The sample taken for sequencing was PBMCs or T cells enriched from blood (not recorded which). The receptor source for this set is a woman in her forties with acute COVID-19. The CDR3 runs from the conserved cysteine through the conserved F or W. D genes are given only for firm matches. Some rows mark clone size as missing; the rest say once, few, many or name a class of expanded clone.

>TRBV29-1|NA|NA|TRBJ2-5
CSAGNPMPGSKETQYF
TGCAGCGCTGGGAACCCCATGCCAGGGTCTAAAGAGACCCAGTACTTC
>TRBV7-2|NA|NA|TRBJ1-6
CASSSPQRAGRSNSPLHF
TGTGCCAGCAGCTCACCTCAAAGGGCAGGGAGGAGTAATTCACCCCTCCACTTT
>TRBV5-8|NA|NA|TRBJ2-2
CASSLTETGELFF
TGTGCCAGCAGCTTGACAGAGACCGGGGAGCTGTTTTTT
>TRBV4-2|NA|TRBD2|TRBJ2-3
CASSQDRLAGDTQYF
TGTGCCAGCAGCCAAGATAGGCTAGCGGGAGATACGCAGTATTTT
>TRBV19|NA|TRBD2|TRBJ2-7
CASSRGLAAYDEQYF
TGTGCCAGTAGTAGGGGACTAGCGGCTTACGACGAGCAGTACTTC
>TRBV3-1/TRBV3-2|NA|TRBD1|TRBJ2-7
CASSQAGTGGDYEQYF
TGTGCCAGCAGCCAAGCCGGGACAGGGGGTGATTACGAGCAGTACTTC
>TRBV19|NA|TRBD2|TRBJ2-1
CASSIGLATGGGNEQFF
TGTGCCAGTAGTATTGGACTAGCCACGGGAGGTGGCAATGAGCAGTTCTTC
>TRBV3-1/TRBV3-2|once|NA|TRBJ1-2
CASSEQGEVGSYTF
TGTGCCAGCAGCGAACAGGGTGAGGTGGGAAGTTACACCTTC
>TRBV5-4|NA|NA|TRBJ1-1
CASSLAAGAYTEAFF
TGTGCCAGCAGCTTAGCAGCGGGGGCGTACACTGAAGCTTTCTTT
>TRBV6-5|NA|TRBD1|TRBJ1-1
CATFMGQGAAEAFF
TGTGCCACCTTCATGGGGCAGGGGGCCGCTGAAGCTTTCTTT
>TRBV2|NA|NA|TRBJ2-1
CASSEHRRGNEQFF
TGTGCCAGCAGTGAGCACAGGAGGGGCAATGAGCAGTTCTTC
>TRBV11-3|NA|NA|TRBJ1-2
CASSLVGGNPNYGYTF
TGTGCCAGCAGCTTGGTGGGGGGTAATCCTAACTATGGCTACACCTTC
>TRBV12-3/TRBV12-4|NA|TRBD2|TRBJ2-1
CASSPQREEFF
TGTGCCAGCAGTCCACAGCGGGAGGAGTTCTTC
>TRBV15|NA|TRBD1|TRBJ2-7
CATSKGTGTEQYF
TGTGCCACCAGCAAAGGGACAGGGACCGAGCAGTACTTC